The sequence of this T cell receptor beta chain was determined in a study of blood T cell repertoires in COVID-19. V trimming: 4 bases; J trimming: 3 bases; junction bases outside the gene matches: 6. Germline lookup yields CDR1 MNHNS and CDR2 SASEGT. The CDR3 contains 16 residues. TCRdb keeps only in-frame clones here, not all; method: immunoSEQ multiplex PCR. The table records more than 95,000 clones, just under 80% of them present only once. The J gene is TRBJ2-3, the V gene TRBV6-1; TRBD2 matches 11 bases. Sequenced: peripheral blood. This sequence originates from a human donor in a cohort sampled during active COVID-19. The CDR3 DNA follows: TGTGCCAGCAGTGGTAATAGCGGGAGGGGAACAGATACGCAGTATTTT. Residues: CASSGNSGRGTDTQYF.